This TCR beta chain derives from a study of blood T cell repertoires in COVID-19. The participants were between roughly 18 and 89 years old and came from 24 US areas. Per the authors' pipeline: The authors estimated nucleated cell counts from reference gene primer amplification. Generated by immunoSEQ multiplex PCR, the TCRdb table keeps only in-frame clones and is missing some. V, J and clone size were drawn from that table, and D and trimming were deduced from the DNA. The sample holds some 460,000 clones; approximately 90% are singletons and the top ten take about 2%. Sequences were obtained from PBMCs or T cells enriched from blood (not recorded which). The TCR sequence derives from a woman under 30 with acute COVID-19.

As DNA, the CDR3 is TGTGCCAGCGGGCTAGCGGGGGTGACCGGGGAGCTGTTTTTT. Translated: CASGLAGVTGELFF. The chain is built from TRBV19 and TRBJ2-2; TRBD2 aligns across 10 bases. The CDR3 extends over 14 amino acids. The ends lost 9 bases at V and 5 bases at J; junction bases unmatched: 6. Germline values: CDR1 LNHDA, CDR2 SQIVND (reference sequence).